This record concerns one T cell receptor beta chain sequence. The antigen is unknown. The junction shows a germline mismatch at one end, possibly a read error. Unique molecular identifiers were present in the TCR beta cDNA libraries. Out of 1 to 10 million T cells, some 500,000 cDNA molecules were generated. TCRdb analysed the PCR reads with MiXCR anew, one entry per CDR3 protein. Of under 650,000 distinct CDR3 sequences in the sample, about 44% were seen once. These data originate in a study of post-analysis software for immune sequencing data. General study findings and limits: Versus controls, multiple sclerosis patients showed significantly lower diversity (normalized Chao1). When the samples were clustered directly with F measure, those that had been prepared in the same batch showed strong co-clustering.

The receptor's source is a girl under 18 with multiple sclerosis. The material sequenced was blood.

The DNA for the CDR3 is TGCGCCAGCAGCCCGGGAAGAGGGATATCGGGTGGCTGCACCTTC. Translated, it gives CASSPGRGISGGCTF. The chain joins TRBV4-1 to TRBJ1-2; D gene unclear. Germline CDR1 reads MGHRA; CDR2 reads YSYEKL. The CDR3 spans 15 residues.